This TCR beta chain was observed in a study of regulatory dendritic cells for organ transplantation (dated 2017 in TCRdb). About the investigation overall: The TCRbeta repertoires of sorted naive and memory CD4+ and CD8+ T cells were sequenced before and after allostimulation with regulatory or mature dendritic cells. General findings and caveats noted by the study authors: Sequencing was done in only two subjects, and the authors reported considerable heterogeneity between individuals in the alloreactive memory CD8+ T cell pool. Among the resting subsets, the most alloreactive TCR clonotypes were found in memory CD8+ T cells. The repertoires of naive CD4+ and CD8+ T cells were highly diverse, while memory cell repertoires were less diverse, with memory CD8+ cells being the most oligoclonal. Allostimulation expanded memory CD8+ clones in both subjects, but regulatory dendritic cells appeared to induce more limited expansion than mature dendritic cells.

A multiplexed two-step PCR with Vbeta-specific forward primers and Jbeta-specific reverse primers was used to amplify the TCRbeta CDR3 regions. Through the immunoSEQ service, TCRbeta libraries were sequenced on an Illumina instrument. Per the source publication's procedure: V, D and J genes were assigned using IMGT annotation, and counts were corrected for multiplex PCR bias using synthetic CDR3 analogues. In the immunoSEQ Analyzer, repertoire clonality was calculated as one minus normalized Shannon entropy. Clonal expansion was defined using Fisher's exact test with Benjamini-Hochberg false discovery rate control and a two-tailed threshold of P<0.01. The table comes from immuneACCESS by way of TCRdb, which keeps in-frame sequences with V and J called. Part of the clones is missing from these tables; in studies checked, under half for an unresolved V gene and the rest for unknown reasons. V and J calls and clone size are copied from that table; D and trimming were computed from the DNA. A total of approximately 35,000 clones appear in this sample, less than 90% of them only once. The ten biggest clones cover 0.055% to 0.08% of the sample.

FACS was used to sort CD4+ or CD8+ cells into naive T cells (CD45RA+) and memory T cells (CD45RO+). T cells for TCR sequencing came from a couple of healthy control subjects. Sorted T cell subsets that were not stimulated were used as baseline controls for the mixed lymphocyte reactions. The Qiagen DNeasy Blood & Tissue Kit was used to extract genomic DNA. Comment on this clone: Its antigen target is currently unknown. Qualities for individual bases were not recorded, and no much larger clone is one base off.

The TCR comes from a human donor in good health. The source material was naive CD4+ T cells from blood. Sample cell subset or site, as interpreted from the label and publication: CD45RA+ naive T cells.

The CDR3 reads as follows: CASSIGGAERTNEQFF. The nucleotide sequence is TGTGCCAGCAGCATTGGGGGGGCGGAAAGAACCAATGAGCAGTTCTTC. The chain links TRBV5-4 with TRBJ2-1; the D gene is perhaps TRBD2, from 7 matching bases. There are 16 amino acids in the CDR3, from cysteine to phenylalanine inclusive. Only the CDR3 DNA stays, 48 bases, in frame from base 1. CDR1 and CDR2, looked up from the germline V gene (reference sequence), are SGHNT and YYREEE. V is reduced by 4 bases and J by 6 bases, leaving a spacing of 20 bases between them.